This T cell receptor (beta chain) was recovered during a study of cytomegalovirus exposure and HLA in healthy donors. Study conclusions and caveats: Researchers reported from a later analysis that most CMV-associated TCR beta chains appeared HLA-restricted.

On this clone itself: As yet, its antigen is unknown. The sample carries other DNA sequences with the same CDR3.

V gave up 5 bases and J gave up 3 bases, with 10 bases separating them. The CDR3 has 14 amino acids. CDR1 is SGHTA and CDR2 is FQGNSA in the germline V gene. A multiplex PCR was run with 60 Vbeta primers and 13 Jbeta primers. Only in-frame clones appear in the TCRdb table, and some are missing; sequencing was by immunoSEQ multiplex PCR. The sample shows more than 90,000 clones, 70% of them seen only once. The sequencing input was PBMCs. The origin of this receptor is a man younger than 40 in good health and CMV-seropositive. This rearrangement joins TRBV7-2 to TRBJ2-2; tentatively, D is TRBD1 (6 bases). The CDR3 loop is CASSRGGDTGELFF. The DNA for the CDR3 is TGTGCCAGCAGCAGAGGGGGAGACACCGGGGAGCTGTTTTTT. The entire variable domain, with the rest obtained from reference TRBV7-2 and TRBJ2-2, is as follows: GAGVSQSPSNKVTEKGKDVELRCDPISGHTALYWYRQSLGQGLEFLIYFQGNSAPDKSGLPSDRFSAERTGGSVSTLTIQRTQQEDSAVYLCASSRGGDTGELFFGEGSRLTVL.